This T cell receptor (beta chain) derives from a study of cytomegalovirus exposure and HLA in healthy donors. General observations from the study: Relative to the roughly 690-donor mean, N-insertions were reportedly fewer in an Asian-associated ancestry cluster in a later analysis. HLA-A and HLA-B allele assignments for most subjects were reportedly predicted accurately using TCR beta sequences. Using a false discovery rate of 0.05, a later analysis showed that 15,000 to 20,000 TCR beta sequences were associated with HLA alleles.

About this clone itself: The antigen is unknown.

PCR was performed using 60 Vbeta and 13 Jbeta primers. Original processing notes: The count from a later analysis was some 76 million unique TCR beta chains, approximately 9.9 million of them shared. Assay used: immunoSEQ multiplex PCR; TCRdb lists only in-frame clones, some missing. V and J calls and clone size come straight from that table; D and trimming were deduced from the DNA. The sample yields around 120,000 clones, around 81% seen once. CDR3 size: 16 residues. The trim removed 3 bases at V and 3 bases at J, leaving 7 bases unmatched. Germline V lookup: CDR1 LGHNA, CDR2 YNFKEQ. This clonotype was obtained from a woman aged 45-59 years in good health and CMV-seronegative. J is TRBJ2-7 and V is TRBV4-2, with 11 bases that match TRBD2. The sequenced sample was PBMCs. The CDR3 DNA reads as TGTGCCAGCAGCCACTCTATAACTAGCGGGAGCTACGAGCAGTACTTC. Protein product: CASSHSITSGSYEQYF.